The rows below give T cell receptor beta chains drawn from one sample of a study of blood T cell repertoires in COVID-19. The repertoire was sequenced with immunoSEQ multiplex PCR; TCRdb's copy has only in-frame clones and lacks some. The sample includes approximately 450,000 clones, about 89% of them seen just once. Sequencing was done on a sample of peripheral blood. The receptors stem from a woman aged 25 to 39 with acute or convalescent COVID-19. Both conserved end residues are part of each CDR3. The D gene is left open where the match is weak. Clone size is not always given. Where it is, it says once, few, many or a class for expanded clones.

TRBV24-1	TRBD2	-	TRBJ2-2	CATSDFGLAAGELFF	TGTGCCACCAGTGATTTCGGCCTAGCGGCCGGGGAGCTGTTTTTT
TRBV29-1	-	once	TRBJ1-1	CSVELTGGTEAFF	TGCAGCGTTGAGCTCACGGGAGGGACTGAAGCTTTCTTT
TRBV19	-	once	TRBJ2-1	CASSSLGGGLYNEQFF	TGTGCCAGTAGTAGCCTCGGAGGGGGCCTCTACAATGAGCAGTTCTTC
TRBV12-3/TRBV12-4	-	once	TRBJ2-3	CAIGTDTDTQYF	TGTGCCATCGGGACTGACACAGATACGCAGTATTTT
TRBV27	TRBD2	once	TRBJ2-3	CASGRIDRGLAGSGTDTQYF	TGTGCCAGCGGGCGGATCGACCGCGGACTAGCAGGAAGTGGCACAGATACGCAGTATTTT
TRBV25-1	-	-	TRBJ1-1	CASSDRGTEAFF	TGTGCCAGCAGTGATCGGGGGACTGAAGCTTTCTTT
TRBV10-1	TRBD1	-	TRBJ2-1	CASSMNRGSDEQFF	TGCGCCAGCAGTATGAACAGGGGGTCGGATGAGCAGTTCTTC
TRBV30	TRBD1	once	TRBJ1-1	CAWIGQAAFF	TGTGCCTGGATCGGACAGGCTGCATTCTTT
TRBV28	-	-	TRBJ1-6	CASSFPSSYNSPLHF	TGTGCCAGCAGTTTTCCGAGCTCCTATAATTCACCCCTCCACTTT
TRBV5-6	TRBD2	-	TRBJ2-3	CASSLDSGGMPDTQYF	TGTGCCAGCAGCTTGGATTCGGGGGGGATGCCAGATACGCAGTATTTT
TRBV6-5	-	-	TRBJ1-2	CASRIPGTAGGYTF	TGTGCCAGCAGAATCCCGGGGACGGCGGGAGGCTACACCTTC
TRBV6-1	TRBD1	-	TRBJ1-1	CASSEGQGLISVFF	TGTGCCAGCAGTGAGGGACAGGGCCTAATAAGTGTTTTCTTT
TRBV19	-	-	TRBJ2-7	CATSWGESYEQYF	TGTGCTACCTCATGGGGAGAGTCCTACGAGCAGTACTTC
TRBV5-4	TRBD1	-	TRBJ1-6	CASSLAGQGNSPLHF	TGTGCCAGCAGCTTAGCGGGACAGGGGAATTCACCCCTCCACTTT
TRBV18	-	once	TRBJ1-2	CASSPRAGGNGYTF	TGTGCCAGCTCACCAAGGGCGGGGGGCAATGGCTACACCTTC
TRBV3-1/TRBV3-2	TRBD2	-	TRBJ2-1	CASSQAGLAKNEQFF	TGTGCCAGCAGCCAGGCGGGACTAGCGAAGAATGAGCAGTTCTTC
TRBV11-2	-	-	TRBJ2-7	CASSAPGFSYEQYF	TGTGCCAGCAGCGCCCCGGGGTTCTCCTACGAGCAGTACTTC
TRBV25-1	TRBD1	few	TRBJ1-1	CASSSIRDRNTEAFF	TGTGCCAGCAGTTCAATCCGGGACAGGAACACTGAAGCTTTCTTT
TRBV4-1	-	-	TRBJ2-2	CASSQDLSGELFF	TGCGCCAGCAGCCAAGACCTGTCCGGGGAGCTGTTTTTT
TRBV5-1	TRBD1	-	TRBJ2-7	CASSLAGQGYEQYF	TGCGCCAGCAGCTTGGCAGGACAGGGCTACGAGCAGTACTTC
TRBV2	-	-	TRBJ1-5	CASSEGRYSNQPQHF	TGTGCCAGCAGTGAAGGTAGATATAGCAATCAGCCCCAGCATTTT
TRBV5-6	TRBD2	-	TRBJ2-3	CASSFGTSGGDTQYF	TGTGCCAGCAGCTTCGGGACTAGCGGGGGAGATACGCAGTATTTT
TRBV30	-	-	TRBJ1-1	CAWRDGRDTEAFF	TGTGCCTGGAGGGACGGGAGGGACACTGAAGCTTTCTTT
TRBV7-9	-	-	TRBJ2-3	CASSLGGRDTQYF	TGTGCCAGCAGCCTAGGGGGGCGCGATACGCAGTATTTT
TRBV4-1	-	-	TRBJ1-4	CASSQDRGARAEKLFF	TGCGCCAGCAGCCAAGATCGGGGGGCGCGGGCAGAAAAACTGTTTTTT
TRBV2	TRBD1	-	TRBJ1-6	CASRLTGVDNSPLHF	TGTGCCAGCAGGTTAACAGGGGTAGATAATTCACCCCTCCACTTT
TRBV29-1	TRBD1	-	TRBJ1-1	CSVAGQGVGTEAFF	TGCAGCGTTGCGGGACAGGGTGTAGGCACTGAAGCTTTCTTT
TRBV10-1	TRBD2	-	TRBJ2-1	CASSEGTSGGEQFF	TGCGCCAGCAGTGAGGGGACTAGCGGGGGCGAGCAGTTCTTC
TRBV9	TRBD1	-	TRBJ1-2	CASSVTGYGYTF	TGTGCCAGCAGCGTGACAGGGTATGGCTACACCTTC
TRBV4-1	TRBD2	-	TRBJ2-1	CASREIAGEDEQFF	TGCGCCAGCAGGGAAATAGCGGGGGAGGATGAGCAGTTCTTC
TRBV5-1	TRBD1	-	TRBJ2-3	CASSHKDRGPDTQYF	TGCGCCAGCAGCCATAAGGACAGGGGCCCAGATACGCAGTATTTT
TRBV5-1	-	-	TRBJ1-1	CASSPRQNTNTEAFF	TGCGCCAGCAGCCCGAGACAGAACACGAACACTGAAGCTTTCTTT
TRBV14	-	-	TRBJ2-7	CASSHGGFVAEQYF	TGTGCCAGCAGCCATGGGGGGTTTGTCGCCGAGCAGTACTTC
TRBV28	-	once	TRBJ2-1	CASSFPSEVTPELGQFF	TGTGCCAGCAGTTTCCCCTCTGAGGTAACCCCCGAACTGGGGCAGTTCTTC
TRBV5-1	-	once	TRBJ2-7	CASSLSGTDEQYF	TGCGCCAGCAGCTTGTCAGGGACTGACGAGCAGTACTTC
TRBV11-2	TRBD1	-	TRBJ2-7	CASRGGRTGGREQYF	TGTGCCAGCAGGGGGGGGAGGACAGGGGGCCGCGAGCAGTACTTC
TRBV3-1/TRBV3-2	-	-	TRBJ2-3	CASSSPGHITDTQYF	TGTGCCAGCAGCAGCCCGGGACACATCACAGATACGCAGTATTTT
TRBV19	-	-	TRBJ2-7	CASSIDRVNEQYF	TGTGCCAGTAGTATAGACAGGGTCAACGAGCAGTACTTC
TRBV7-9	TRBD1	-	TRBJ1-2	CASSASQGAYGYTF	TGTGCCAGCAGCGCAAGCCAGGGGGCTTATGGCTACACCTTC
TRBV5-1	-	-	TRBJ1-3	CASSLWGPRNTIYF	TGCGCCAGCAGCCTTTGGGGCCCCCGAAACACCATATATTTT